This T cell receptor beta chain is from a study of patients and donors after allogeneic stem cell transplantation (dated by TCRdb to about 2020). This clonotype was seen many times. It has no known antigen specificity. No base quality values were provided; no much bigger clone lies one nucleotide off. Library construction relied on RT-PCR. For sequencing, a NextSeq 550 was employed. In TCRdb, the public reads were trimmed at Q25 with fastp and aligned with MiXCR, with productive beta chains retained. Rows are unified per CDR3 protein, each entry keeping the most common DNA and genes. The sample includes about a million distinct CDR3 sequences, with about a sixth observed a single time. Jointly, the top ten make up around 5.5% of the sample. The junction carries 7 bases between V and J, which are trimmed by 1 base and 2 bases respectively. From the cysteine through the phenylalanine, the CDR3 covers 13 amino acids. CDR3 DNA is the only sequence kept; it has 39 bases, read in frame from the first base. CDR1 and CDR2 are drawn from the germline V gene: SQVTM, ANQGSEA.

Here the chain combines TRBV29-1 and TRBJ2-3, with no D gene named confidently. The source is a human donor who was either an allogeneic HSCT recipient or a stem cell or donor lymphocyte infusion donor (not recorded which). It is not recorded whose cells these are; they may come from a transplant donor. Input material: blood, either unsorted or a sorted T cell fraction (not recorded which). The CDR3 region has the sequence CSVEARVTDTQYF. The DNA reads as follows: TGCAGCGTTGAAGCAAGGGTCACAGATACGCAGTATTTT.